These T cell receptor beta chains were read from a single sample in a study of blood T cell repertoires in COVID-19. Generated by immunoSEQ multiplex PCR, the TCRdb table keeps only in-frame clones and is missing some. Among roughly 200,000 clones, roughly 83% were seen once, and the ten largest hold approximately 6%. Sequenced input: peripheral blood. All receptors come from a woman aged 35 to 49 with COVID-19, enrolled during active disease. The CDR3 runs from the conserved cysteine through the conserved F or W.

>TRBV6-5|TRBJ1-2
CASRVTENYGYTF
>TRBV5-6|TRBJ1-2
CASSEIRGDYGYTF
>TRBV7-9|TRBJ1-6
CASAGKGQAPRSPLHF
>TRBV28|TRBJ2-7
CASRHSSGSYEQYF
>TRBV7-6|TRBJ2-7
CASSPGLDPSYEQYF
>TRBV3-1/TRBV3-2|TRBJ1-3
CASSQIPTGYSGNTIYF
>TRBV2|TRBJ2-1
CASSRDNFDEQFF
>TRBV4-2|TRBJ2-1
CASSQEEESHYNEQFF
>TRBV12-3/TRBV12-4|TRBJ1-1
CASSFSGGFLAFF
>TRBV9|TRBJ1-3
CASSVGRTAGNTIYF
>TRBV19|TRBJ1-1
CASSIGRRDTEAFF
>TRBV5-1|TRBJ1-3
CASSIGTVSGNTIYF
>TRBV9|TRBJ1-1
CASGHQPGRTTEAFF
>TRBV7-8|TRBJ2-1
CASSFPWGGGEQFF
>TRBV29-1|TRBJ2-1
CSVLSGGALIGQFF
>TRBV5-1|TRBJ2-1
CASSVGGGKSSYNEQFF
>TRBV4-1|TRBJ2-7
CASSQPPNSLEQYF
>TRBV7-9|TRBJ2-2
CASSVASAAGELFF
>TRBV18|TRBJ1-3
CASSPVSSRAGNTIYF
>TRBV7-9|TRBJ1-1
CASSGRLTNTEAFF
>TRBV13|TRBJ2-4
CASSSLAGGNLAKNIQYF
>TRBV27|TRBJ2-1
CASSGVPWGDYNEQFF
>TRBV2|TRBJ1-6
CASRPDSSYNSPLHF
>TRBV19|TRBJ1-5
CASGGQRGYQPQHF
>TRBV4-2|TRBJ1-1
CASSARGRGEAFF
>TRBV9|TRBJ2-3
CASGTGPTFDTQYF
>TRBV27|TRBJ2-5
CASSLSRAGLQETQYF
>TRBV6-1|TRBJ1-1
CASSEATVRQGATEAFF
>TRBV25-1|TRBJ1-1
CASSYYRARGTEAFF
>TRBV5-1|TRBJ1-5
CASSLQGDNQPQHF
>TRBV5-1|TRBJ1-1
CASRGVMNTEAFF
>TRBV7-2|TRBJ2-3
CASSLRASGAQDTQYF
>TRBV30|TRBJ2-3
CAWRLSGGDTQYF
>TRBV19|TRBJ1-4
CASREPGQGRAKLFF
>TRBV5-1|TRBJ2-5
CASSVGQFGVGETQYF
>TRBV4-2|TRBJ1-4
CASSQESTGTNEKLFF
>TRBV29-1|TRBJ1-2
CSVDPRGQGYTF
>TRBV27|TRBJ2-1
CASSSLGGGTYNEQFF
>TRBV7-9|TRBJ1-5
CASSADSLSNQPQHF
>TRBV12-3/TRBV12-4|TRBJ1-2
CASSRQNYGYTF
>TRBV5-1|TRBJ1-4
CASRPAPTGDVEKLFF
>TRBV18|TRBJ1-2
CASSPPSGGRGYTF
>TRBV24-1|TRBJ2-3
CATARLAGQTKGDTQYF
>TRBV11-1|TRBJ2-3
CASSPNRVRWATQYF
>TRBV18|TRBJ1-5
CASSEGALNSNQPQHF
>TRBV5-1|TRBJ1-1
CASSLSGTGNTEAFF
>TRBV7-9|TRBJ2-5
CASSLVGREEETQYF
>TRBV7-2|TRBJ2-3
CASSLGGASRTDTQYF
>TRBV3-1/TRBV3-2|TRBJ2-5
CASSDSQETQYF
>TRBV11-2|TRBJ2-7
CASSAGLSYEQYF
>TRBV25-1|TRBJ1-1
CASSGAENTEAFF
>TRBV5-6|TRBJ2-7
CASAQITGLVARADEQYF
>TRBV2|TRBJ2-1
CASTSSGREQFF